This T cell receptor (beta chain) stems from a study of cytomegalovirus exposure and HLA in healthy donors. General study results and limits: After further analysis at a later stage, 15,000 to 20,000 TCR beta sequences were associated with HLA alleles at 0.05 false discovery rate.

The CDR3 is made up of 15 amino acids. CDR1 is SGHDT and CDR2 is YYEEEE in the germline V gene. Trimming shortened V by 2 bases and J by 3 bases, and 14 bases separated the two germline ends. A word on this clone: Antigen: not known.

The PCR had 60 Vbeta and 13 Jbeta primers. Profiled with immunoSEQ multiplex PCR; TCRdb holds only in-frame clones, not every one. The sample holds about 120,000 clones; roughly three fifths are singletons and the top ten take more than 6.5%. This sequence originates from a woman between 35 and 50 years old in good health and CMV-seropositive. Input material: PBMCs. The chain combines TRBV5-6 with TRBJ2-5; D is possibly TRBD1 (6 bases). The CDR3 protein is CASSFQGAGEETQYF. In DNA, the CDR3 is TGTGCCAGCAGCTTTCAAGGGGCAGGGGAAGAGACCCAGTACTTC.